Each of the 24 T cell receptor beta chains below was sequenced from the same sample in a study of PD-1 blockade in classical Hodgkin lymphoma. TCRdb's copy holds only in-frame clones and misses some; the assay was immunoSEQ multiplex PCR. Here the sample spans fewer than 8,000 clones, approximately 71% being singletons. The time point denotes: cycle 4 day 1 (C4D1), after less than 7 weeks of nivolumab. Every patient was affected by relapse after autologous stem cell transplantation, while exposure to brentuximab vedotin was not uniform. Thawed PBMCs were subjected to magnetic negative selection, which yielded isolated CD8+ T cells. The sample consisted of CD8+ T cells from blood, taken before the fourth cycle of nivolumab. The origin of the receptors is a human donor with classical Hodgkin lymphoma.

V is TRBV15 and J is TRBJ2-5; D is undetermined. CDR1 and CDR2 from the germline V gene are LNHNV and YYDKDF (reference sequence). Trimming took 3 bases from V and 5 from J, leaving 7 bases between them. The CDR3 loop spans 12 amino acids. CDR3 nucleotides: TGTGCCACCAGCAGGTGGGGTGAGACCCAGTACTTC. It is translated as CATSRWGETQYF.

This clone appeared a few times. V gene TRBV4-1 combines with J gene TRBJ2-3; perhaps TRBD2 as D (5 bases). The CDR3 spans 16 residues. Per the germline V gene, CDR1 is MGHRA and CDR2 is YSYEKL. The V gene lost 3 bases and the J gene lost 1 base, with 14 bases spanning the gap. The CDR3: CASSHRDRGGTDTQYF. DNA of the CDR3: TGCGCCAGCAGCCACCGAGATCGGGGTGGCACAGATACGCAGTATTTT.

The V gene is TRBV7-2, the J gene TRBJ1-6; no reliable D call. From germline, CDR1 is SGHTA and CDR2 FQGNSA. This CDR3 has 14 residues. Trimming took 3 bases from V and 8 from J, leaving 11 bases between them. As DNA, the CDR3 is TGTGCCAGCAGCTTTTCTTTTCGGGATTCACCCCTCCACTTT. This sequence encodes CASSFSFRDSPLHF.

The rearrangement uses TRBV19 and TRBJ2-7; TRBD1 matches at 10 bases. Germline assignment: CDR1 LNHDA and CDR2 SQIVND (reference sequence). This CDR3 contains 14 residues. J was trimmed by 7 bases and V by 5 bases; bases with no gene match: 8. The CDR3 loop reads CASSPGQGMWEQYF. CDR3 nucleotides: TGTGCCAGTAGTCCGGGACAGGGGATGTGGGAGCAGTACTTC. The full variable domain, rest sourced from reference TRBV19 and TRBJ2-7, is DGGITQSPKYLFRKEGQNVTLSCEQNLNHDAMYWYRQDPGQGLRLIYYSQIVNDFQKGDIAEGYSVSREKKESFPLTVTSAQKNPTAFYLCASSPGQGMWEQYFGPGTRLTVT.

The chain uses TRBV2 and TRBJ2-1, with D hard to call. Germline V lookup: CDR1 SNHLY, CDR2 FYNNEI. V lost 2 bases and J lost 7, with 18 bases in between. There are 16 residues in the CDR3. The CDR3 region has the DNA TGTGCCAGCAGTGAAAATAGGGCTGGAATGCGGAATGAGCAGTTCTTC. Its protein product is CASSENRAGMRNEQFF.

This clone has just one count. CDR3 DNA sequence: TGTGCCAGCAGTCCATCGACCCGGACCCCCCTCCAGTATTTT. Translation gives CASSPSTRTPLQYF. This sequence joins TRBV27 and TRBJ2-3; D is undetermined. The length of the CDR3 is 14 residues. V was clipped by 5 bases and J by 12 bases, with 21 bases between them. CDR1 is MNHEY, CDR2 SMNVEV, per germline (reference sequence).

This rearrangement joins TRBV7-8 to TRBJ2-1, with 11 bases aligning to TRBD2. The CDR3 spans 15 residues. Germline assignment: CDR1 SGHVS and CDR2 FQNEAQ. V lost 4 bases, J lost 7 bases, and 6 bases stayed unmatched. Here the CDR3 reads CASSYTSGSWNEQFF. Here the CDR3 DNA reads TGTGCCAGCAGCTACACTAGCGGGAGTTGGAATGAGCAGTTCTTC.

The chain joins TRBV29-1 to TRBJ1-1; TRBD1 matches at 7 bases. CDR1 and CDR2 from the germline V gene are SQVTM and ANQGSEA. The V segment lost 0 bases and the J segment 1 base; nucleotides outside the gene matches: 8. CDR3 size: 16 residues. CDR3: CSVEDLTTGANTEAFF. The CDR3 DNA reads TGCAGCGTTGAAGATCTCACCACAGGGGCGAACACTGAAGCTTTCTTT.

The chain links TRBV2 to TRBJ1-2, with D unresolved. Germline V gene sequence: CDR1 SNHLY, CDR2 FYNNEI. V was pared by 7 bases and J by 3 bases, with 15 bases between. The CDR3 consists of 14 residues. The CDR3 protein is CASNSPHRDYGYTF. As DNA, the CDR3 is TGTGCCAGCAATTCCCCACACCGTGACTATGGCTACACCTTC.

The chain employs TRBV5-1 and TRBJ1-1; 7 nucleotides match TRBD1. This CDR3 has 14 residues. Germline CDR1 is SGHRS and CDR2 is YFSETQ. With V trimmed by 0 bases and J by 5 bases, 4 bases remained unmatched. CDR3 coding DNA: TGCGCCAGCAGCTTGGCAGGGGGTTATACTGAAGCTTTCTTT. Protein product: CASSLAGGYTEAFF. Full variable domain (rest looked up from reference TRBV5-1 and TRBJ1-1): KAGVTQTPRYLIKTRGQQVTLSCSPISGHRSVSWYQQTPGQGLQFLFEYFSETQRNKGNFPGRFSGRQFSNSRSEMNVSTLELGDSALYLCASSLAGGYTEAFFGQGTRLTVV.

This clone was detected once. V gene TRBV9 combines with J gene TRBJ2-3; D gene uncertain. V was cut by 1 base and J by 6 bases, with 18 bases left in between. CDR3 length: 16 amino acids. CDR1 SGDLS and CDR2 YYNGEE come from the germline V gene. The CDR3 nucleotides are TGTGCCAGCAGCGTAAATCGGGTAGGGCAGAGCGATACGCAGTATTTT. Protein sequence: CASSVNRVGQSDTQYF.

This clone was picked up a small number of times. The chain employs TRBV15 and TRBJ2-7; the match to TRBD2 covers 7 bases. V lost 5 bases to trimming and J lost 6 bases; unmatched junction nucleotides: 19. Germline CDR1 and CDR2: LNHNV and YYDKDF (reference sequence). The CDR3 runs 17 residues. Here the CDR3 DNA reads TGTGCCACCAGCCTACGACCAGGACTAGGTGGTACAGGCGAGCAGTACTTC. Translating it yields CATSLRPGLGGTGEQYF.

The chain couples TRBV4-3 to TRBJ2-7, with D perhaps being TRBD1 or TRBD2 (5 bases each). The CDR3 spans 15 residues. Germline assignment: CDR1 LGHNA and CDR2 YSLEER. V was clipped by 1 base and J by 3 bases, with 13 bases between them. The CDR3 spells CASSQGSGTFYEQYF. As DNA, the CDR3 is TGCGCCAGCAGCCAAGGATCAGGGACGTTCTACGAGCAGTACTTC.

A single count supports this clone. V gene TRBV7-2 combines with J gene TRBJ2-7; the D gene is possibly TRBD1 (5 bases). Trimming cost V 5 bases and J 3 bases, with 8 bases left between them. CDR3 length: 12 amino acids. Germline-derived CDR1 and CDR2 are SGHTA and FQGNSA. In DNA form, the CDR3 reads TGTGCCAGCAGCACGACAGACTACGAGCAGTACTTC. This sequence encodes CASSTTDYEQYF.

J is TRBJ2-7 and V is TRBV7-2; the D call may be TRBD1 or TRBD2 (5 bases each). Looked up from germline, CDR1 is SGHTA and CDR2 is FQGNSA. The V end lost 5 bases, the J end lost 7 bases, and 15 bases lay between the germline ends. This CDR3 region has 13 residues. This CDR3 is CASSLNRQREQYF. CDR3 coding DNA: TGTGCCAGCAGCCTGAATCGACAGCGGGAGCAGTACTTC. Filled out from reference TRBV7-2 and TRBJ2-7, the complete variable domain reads GAGVSQSPSNKVTEKGKDVELRCDPISGHTALYWYRQSLGQGLEFLIYFQGNSAPDKSGLPSDRFSAERTGGSVSTLTIQRTQQEDSAVYLCASSLNRQREQYFGPGTRLTVT.

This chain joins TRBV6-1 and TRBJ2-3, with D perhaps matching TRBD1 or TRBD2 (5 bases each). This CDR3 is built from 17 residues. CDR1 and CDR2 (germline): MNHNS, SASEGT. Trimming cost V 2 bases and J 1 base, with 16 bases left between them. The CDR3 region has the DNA TGTGCCAGCAGTGAACTCCCAGGGACGGTAGGCACAGATACGCAGTATTTT. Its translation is CASSELPGTVGTDTQYF.

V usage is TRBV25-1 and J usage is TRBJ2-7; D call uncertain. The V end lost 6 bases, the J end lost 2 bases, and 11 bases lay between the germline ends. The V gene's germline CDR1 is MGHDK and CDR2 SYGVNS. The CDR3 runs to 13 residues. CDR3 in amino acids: CASSALRPYEQYF. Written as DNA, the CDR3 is TGTGCCAGCAGCGCCCTTCGCCCCTACGAGCAGTACTTC.

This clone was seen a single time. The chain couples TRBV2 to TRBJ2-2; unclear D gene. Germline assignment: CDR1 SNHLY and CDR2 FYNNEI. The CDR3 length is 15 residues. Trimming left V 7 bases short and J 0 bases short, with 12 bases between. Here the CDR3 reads CASILGRSNTGELFF. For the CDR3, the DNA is TGTGCCAGCATTCTAGGGCGGTCGAACACCGGGGAGCTGTTTTTT.

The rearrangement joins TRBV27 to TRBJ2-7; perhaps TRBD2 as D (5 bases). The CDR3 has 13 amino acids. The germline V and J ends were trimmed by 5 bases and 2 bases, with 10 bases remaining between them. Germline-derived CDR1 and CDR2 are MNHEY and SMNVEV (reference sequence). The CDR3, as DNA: TGTGCCAGCAGTCTGACGGGGACCTACGAGCAGTACTTC. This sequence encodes CASSLTGTYEQYF.

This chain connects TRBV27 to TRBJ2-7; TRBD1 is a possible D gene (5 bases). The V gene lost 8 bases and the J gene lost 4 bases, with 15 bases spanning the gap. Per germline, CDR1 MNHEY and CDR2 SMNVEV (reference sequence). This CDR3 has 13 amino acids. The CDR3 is CASSVGVTYEQYF. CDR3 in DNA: TGTGCCAGCTCGGTAGGGGTTACGTACGAGCAGTACTTC.

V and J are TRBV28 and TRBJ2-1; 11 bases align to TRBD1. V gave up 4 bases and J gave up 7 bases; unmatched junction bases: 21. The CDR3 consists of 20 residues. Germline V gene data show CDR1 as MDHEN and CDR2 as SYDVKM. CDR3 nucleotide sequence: TGTGCCAGCAGTTGGAACACAGTCTCCCTGGGGGGACAGGGGGAGAATGAGCAGTTCTTC. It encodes CASSWNTVSLGGQGENEQFF.

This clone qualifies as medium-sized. In nucleotides, the CDR3 is TGTGCCAGCAGCCTGGCTAGCGGGGGGGCTAGCGAGCAGTACTTC. Protein product: CASSLASGGASEQYF. The chain joins TRBV7-9 to TRBJ2-7; 12 nucleotides match TRBD2. From germline, CDR1 is SEHNR and CDR2 FQNEAQ (reference sequence). The junction had 8 bases not matched to a gene; V was cut back by 5 bases and J by 6 bases. CDR3 length: 15 amino acids. The complete variable domain, with remaining parts taken from reference TRBV7-9 and TRBJ2-7, reads DTGVSQNPRHKITKRGQNVTFRCDPISEHNRLYWYRQTLGQGPEFLTYFQNEAQLEKSRLLSDRFSAERPKGSFSTLEIQRTEQGDSAMYLCASSLASGGASEQYFGPGTRLTVT.

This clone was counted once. The DNA of the CDR3 is TGTGCCAGCAGTGTCCAGGGGGGCTCCTACAATGAGCAGTTCTTC. Its protein product is CASSVQGGSYNEQFF. The V and J genes are TRBV6-1 and TRBJ2-1; TRBD1 is a possible D gene (7 bases). CDR1 is MNHNS and CDR2 is SASEGT in the germline V gene. V gave up 4 bases and J gave up 0 bases, with 10 bases separating them. This CDR3 comprises 15 residues.

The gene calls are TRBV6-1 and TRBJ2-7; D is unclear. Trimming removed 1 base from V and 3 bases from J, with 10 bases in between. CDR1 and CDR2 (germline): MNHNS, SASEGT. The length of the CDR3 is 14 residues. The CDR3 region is CASSEGVGIYEQYF. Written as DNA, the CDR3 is TGTGCCAGCAGTGAAGGGGTAGGTATCTACGAGCAGTACTTC.